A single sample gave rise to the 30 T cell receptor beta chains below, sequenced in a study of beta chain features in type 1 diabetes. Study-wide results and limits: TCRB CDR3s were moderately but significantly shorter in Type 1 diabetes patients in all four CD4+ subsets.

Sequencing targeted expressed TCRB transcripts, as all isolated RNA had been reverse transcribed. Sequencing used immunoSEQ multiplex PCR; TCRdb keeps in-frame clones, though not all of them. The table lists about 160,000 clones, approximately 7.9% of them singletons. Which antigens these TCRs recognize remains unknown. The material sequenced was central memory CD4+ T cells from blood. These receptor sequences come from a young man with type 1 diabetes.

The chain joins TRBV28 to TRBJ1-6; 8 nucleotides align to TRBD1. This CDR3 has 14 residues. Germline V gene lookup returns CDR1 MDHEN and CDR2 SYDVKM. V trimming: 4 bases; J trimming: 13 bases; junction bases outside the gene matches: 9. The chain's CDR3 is CASSSTFQGAPLHF. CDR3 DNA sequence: TGTGCCAGCAGTTCAACGTTCCAGGGGGCTCCCCTCCACTTT.

The CDR3 nucleotides read TGTGCCAGCAGTTTATCCCCACCTGAGACAGGGGGGGGCACTGAAGCTTTCTTT. Translated: CASSLSPPETGGGTEAFF. The chain couples TRBV27 to TRBJ1-1; 9 bases fit TRBD1. Trimming cost V 0 bases and J 4 bases; bases outside gene matches: 12. From germline, CDR1 is MNHEY and CDR2 SMNVEV (reference sequence). The CDR3 consists of 18 residues.

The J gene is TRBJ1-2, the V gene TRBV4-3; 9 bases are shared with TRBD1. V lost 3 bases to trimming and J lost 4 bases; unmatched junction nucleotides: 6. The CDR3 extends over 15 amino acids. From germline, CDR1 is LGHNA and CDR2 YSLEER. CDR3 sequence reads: CASSHGLDRGYGYTF. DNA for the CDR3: TGCGCCAGCAGCCACGGACTGGACAGGGGCTATGGCTACACCTTC.

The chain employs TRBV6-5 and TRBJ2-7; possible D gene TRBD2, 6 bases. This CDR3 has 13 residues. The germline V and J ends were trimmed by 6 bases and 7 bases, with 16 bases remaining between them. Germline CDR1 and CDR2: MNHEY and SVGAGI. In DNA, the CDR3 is TGTGCCAGCAGGCCCGGGAGCACTTGGGAGCAGTACTTC. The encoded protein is CASRPGSTWEQYF.

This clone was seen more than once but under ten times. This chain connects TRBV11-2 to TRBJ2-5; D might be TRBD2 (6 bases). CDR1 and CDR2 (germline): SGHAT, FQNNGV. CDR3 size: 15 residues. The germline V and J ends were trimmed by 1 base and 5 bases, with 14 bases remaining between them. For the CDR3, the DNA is TGTGCCAGCAGCTTAGCCTTACAAGGGAGGGAGACCCAGTACTTC. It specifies CASSLALQGRETQYF.

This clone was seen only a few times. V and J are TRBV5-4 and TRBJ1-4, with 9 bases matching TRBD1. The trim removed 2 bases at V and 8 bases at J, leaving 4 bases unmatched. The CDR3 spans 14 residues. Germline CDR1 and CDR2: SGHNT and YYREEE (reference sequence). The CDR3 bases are TGTGCCAGCAGCTTACAGGGGGCGGTCGAAAAACTGTTTTTT. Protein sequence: CASSLQGAVEKLFF.

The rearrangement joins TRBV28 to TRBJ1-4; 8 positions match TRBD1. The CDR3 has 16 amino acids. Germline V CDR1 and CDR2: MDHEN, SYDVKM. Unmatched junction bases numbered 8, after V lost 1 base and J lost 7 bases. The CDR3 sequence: CASSLLAGDRTEKLFF. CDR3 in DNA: TGTGCCAGCAGTTTATTAGCCGGGGACAGGACTGAAAAACTGTTTTTT.

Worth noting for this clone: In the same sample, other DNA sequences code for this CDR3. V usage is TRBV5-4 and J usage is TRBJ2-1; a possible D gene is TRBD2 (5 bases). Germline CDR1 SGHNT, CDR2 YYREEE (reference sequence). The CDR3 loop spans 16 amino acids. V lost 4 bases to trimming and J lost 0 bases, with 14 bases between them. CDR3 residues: CASSLGGRSSYNEQFF. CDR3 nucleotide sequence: TGTGCCAGCAGCCTCGGAGGCAGGAGCTCCTACAATGAGCAGTTCTTC.

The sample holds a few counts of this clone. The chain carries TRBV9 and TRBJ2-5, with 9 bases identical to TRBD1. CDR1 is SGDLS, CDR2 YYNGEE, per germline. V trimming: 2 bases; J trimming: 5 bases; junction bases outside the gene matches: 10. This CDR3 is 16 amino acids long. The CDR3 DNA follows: TGTGCCAGCAGCGTTGGTACAGGGGGCCCTGCGGAGACCCAGTACTTC. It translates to CASSVGTGGPAETQYF.

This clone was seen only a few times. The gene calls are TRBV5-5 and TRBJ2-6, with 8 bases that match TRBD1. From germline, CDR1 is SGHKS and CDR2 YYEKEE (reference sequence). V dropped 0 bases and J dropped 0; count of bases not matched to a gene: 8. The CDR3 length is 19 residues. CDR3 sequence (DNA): TGTGCCAGCAGCTTGGCCGATCGGACAGGGTACTCTGGGGCCAACGTCCTGACTTTC. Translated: CASSLADRTGYSGANVLTF.

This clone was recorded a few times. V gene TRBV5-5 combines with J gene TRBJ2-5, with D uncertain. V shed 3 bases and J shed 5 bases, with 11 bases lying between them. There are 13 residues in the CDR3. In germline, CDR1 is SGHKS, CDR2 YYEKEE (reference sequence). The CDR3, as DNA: TGTGCCAGCAGCTGGCCAACCGGGGAGACCCAGTACTTC. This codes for CASSWPTGETQYF.

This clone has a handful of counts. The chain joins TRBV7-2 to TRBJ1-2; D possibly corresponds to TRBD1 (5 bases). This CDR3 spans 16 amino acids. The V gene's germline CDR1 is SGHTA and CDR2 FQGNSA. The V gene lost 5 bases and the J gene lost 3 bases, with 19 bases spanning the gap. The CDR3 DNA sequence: TGTGCCAGCAGCCCCCCTCGGGGGTCGGGGGACTATGGCTACACCTTC. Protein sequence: CASSPPRGSGDYGYTF.

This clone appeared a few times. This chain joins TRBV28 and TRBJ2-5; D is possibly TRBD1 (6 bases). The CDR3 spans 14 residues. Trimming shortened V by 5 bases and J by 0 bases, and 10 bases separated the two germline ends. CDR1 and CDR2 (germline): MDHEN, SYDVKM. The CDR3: CASSPRDNQETQYF. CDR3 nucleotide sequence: TGTGCCAGCAGTCCCAGGGACAACCAAGAGACCCAGTACTTC.

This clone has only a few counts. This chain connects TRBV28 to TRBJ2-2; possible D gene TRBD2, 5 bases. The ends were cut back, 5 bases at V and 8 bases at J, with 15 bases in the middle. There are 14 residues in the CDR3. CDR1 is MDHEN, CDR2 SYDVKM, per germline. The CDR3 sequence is CASSAPGVGGELFF. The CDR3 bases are TGTGCCAGCAGTGCCCCCGGGGTCGGGGGGGAGCTGTTTTTT.

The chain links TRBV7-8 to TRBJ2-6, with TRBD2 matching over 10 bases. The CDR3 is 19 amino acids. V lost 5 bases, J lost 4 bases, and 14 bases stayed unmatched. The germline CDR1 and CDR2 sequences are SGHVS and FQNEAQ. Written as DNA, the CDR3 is TGTGCCAGCAGCCCCCGGGATAGCGGGAGGCTTAGGGGGGCCAACGTCCTGACTTTC. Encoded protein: CASSPRDSGRLRGANVLTF.

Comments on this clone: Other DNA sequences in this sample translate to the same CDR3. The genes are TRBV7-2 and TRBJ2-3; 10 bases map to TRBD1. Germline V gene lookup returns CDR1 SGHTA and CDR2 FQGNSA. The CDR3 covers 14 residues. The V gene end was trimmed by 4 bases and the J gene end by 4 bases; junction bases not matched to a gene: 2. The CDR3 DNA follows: TGTGCCAGCAGCTCGACAGGGGGCCCAGATACGCAGTATTTT. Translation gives CASSSTGGPDTQYF.

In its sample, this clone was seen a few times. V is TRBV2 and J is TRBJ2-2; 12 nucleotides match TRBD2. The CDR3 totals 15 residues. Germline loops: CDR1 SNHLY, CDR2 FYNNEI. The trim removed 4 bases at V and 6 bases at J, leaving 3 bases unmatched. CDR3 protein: CASSGLAGEAGELFF. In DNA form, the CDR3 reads TGTGCCAGCAGTGGACTAGCGGGAGAGGCCGGGGAGCTGTTTTTT.

This chain's CDR3 is CSVRVGQGLEQYF. The CDR3 bases are TGCAGCGTCAGAGTGGGACAGGGGCTAGAGCAGTACTTC. V usage is TRBV29-1 and J usage is TRBJ2-7, with 10 bases that match TRBD1. From germline, CDR1 is SQVTM and CDR2 ANQGSEA. This CDR3 spans 13 amino acids. The V segment lost 6 bases and the J segment 7 bases; nucleotides outside the gene matches: 9.

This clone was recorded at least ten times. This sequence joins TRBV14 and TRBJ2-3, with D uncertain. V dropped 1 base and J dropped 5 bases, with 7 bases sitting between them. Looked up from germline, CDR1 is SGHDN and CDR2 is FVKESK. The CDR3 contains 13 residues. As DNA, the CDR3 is TGTGCCAGCAGCCAAGGGCGAGGAGATACGCAGTATTTT. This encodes CASSQGRGDTQYF. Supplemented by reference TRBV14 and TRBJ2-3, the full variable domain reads EAGVTQFPSHSVIEKGQTVTLRCDPISGHDNLYWYRRVMGKEIKFLLHFVKESKQDESGMPNNRFLAERTGGTYSTLKVQPAELEDSGVYFCASSQGRGDTQYFGPGTRLTVL.

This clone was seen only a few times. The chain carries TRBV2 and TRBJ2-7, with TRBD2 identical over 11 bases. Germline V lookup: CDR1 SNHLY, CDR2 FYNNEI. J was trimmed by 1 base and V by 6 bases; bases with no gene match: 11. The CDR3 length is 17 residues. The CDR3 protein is CASSDLLAGDQSYEQYF. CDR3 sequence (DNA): TGTGCCAGCAGCGACTTACTAGCGGGGGACCAATCCTACGAGCAGTACTTC.

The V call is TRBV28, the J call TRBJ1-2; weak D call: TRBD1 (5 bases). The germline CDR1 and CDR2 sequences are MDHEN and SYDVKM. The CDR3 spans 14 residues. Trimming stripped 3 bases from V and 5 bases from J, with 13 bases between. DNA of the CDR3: TGTGCCAGCAGTTTTCGGCAGGGAAAGTATGGCTACACCTTC. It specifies CASSFRQGKYGYTF.

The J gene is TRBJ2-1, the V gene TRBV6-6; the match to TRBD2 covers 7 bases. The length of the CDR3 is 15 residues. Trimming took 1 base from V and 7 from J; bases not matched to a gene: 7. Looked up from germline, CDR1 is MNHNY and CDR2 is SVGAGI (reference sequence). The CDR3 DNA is TGTGCCAGCAGTTACTACGCCACTAGCGCGAATGAGCAGTTCTTC. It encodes CASSYYATSANEQFF.

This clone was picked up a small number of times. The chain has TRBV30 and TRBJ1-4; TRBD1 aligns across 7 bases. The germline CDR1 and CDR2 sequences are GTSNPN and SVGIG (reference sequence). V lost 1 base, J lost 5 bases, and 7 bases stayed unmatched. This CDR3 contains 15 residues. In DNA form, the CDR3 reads TGTGCCTGGAGTGCCCCGACAGGGATCAATGAAAAACTGTTTTTT. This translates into CAWSAPTGINEKLFF.

CDR3 nucleotide sequence: TGTGCCAGCAGCTTGTGGGGGGGAGAGAGCACCGGGGAGCTGTTTTTT. Translated: CASSLWGGESTGELFF. The rearrangement links TRBV5-8 to TRBJ2-2, with 7 nucleotides matching TRBD2. The germline gives CDR1 SGHTS, CDR2 YDEGEE. The CDR3 is 16 residues long. Losses at the gene ends were 1 base for V and 4 bases for J; bases not matched to a gene: 7.

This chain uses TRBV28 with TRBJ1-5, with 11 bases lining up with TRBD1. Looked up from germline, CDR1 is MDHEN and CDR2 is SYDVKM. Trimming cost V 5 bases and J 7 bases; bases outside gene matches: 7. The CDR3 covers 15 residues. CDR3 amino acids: CASSPRDRGDQPQHF. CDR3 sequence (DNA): TGTGCCAGCAGTCCCCGGGACAGGGGGGACCAGCCCCAGCATTTT.

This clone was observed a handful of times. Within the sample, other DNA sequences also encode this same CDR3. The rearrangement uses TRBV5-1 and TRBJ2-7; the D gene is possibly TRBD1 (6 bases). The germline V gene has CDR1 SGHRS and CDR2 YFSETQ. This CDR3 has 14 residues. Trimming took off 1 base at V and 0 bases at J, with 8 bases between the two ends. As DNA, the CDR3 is TGCGCCAGCAGCTTGCGACAGGCCTCCTACGAGCAGTACTTC. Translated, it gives CASSLRQASYEQYF. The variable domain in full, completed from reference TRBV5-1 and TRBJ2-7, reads KAGVTQTPRYLIKTRGQQVTLSCSPISGHRSVSWYQQTPGQGLQFLFEYFSETQRNKGNFPGRFSGRQFSNSRSEMNVSTLELGDSALYLCASSLRQASYEQYFGPGTRLTVT.

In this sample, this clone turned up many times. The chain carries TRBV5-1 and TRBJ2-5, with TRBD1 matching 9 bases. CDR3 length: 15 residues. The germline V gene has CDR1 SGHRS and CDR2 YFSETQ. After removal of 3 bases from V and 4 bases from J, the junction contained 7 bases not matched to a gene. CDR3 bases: TGCGCCAGCAGCTCACAGGGGGCTGGATTAGAGACCCAGTACTTC. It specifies CASSSQGAGLETQYF.

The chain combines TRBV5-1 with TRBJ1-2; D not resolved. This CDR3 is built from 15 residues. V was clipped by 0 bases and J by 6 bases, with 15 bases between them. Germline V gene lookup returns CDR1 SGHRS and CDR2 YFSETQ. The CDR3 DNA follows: TGCGCCAGCAGCTTGGTGGGAGAGGCGGTCGATGGCTACACCTTC. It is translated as CASSLVGEAVDGYTF.

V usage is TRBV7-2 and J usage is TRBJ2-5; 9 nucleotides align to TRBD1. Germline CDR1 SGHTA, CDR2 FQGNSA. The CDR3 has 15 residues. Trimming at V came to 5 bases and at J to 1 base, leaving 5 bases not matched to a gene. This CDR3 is CASSTRTGAQETQYF. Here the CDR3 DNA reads TGTGCCAGCAGCACGCGGACAGGGGCCCAAGAGACCCAGTACTTC.

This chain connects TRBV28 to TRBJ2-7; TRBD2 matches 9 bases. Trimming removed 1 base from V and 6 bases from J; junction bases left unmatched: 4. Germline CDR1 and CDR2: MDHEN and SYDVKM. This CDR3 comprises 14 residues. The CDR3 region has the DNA TGTGCCAGCAGTTTATCTATAGCGGGAGTCGAGCAGTACTTC. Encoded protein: CASSLSIAGVEQYF.